These T cell receptor beta chains were read from a single sample in a study of T cell repertoires in cytomegalovirus infection. No antigen has been assigned to these receptors. TCRdb ran MiXCR on the reads and lists one entry per CDR3 protein. The profile covers hundreds of thousands of distinct CDR3 sequences, with around 31% appearing a single time and over 12% taken by the ten largest. The sequencing here drew on cultured CD8+ T cells from PBMCs, taken from culture after CMV antigen stimulation. These receptors were taken from a human donor in good health (CMV status not recorded). Some clones in this sample may be carry-over from other donors' samples. Each CDR3 is given with its conserved first and last residue. Each record gives: V gene, J gene, clone size, D gene, CDR3 protein, CDR3 DNA. The D gene is left open where the match is weak. For some rows the clone size is stated as once, few or many, or as a class when expanded; others skip it.

v_call: TRBV15
j_call: TRBJ2-4
clone_size: once
d_call: TRBD1
cdr3_aa: CATSRATGTGGNIQYF
cdr3_nt: TGTGCCACCAGCAGAGCAACCGGGACAGGGGGAAACATTCAGTACTTC

v_call: TRBV12-5
j_call: TRBJ1-2
clone_size: few
d_call: TRBD1
cdr3_aa: CASGSPPGTGGPYGYTF
cdr3_nt: TGTGCTAGTGGTTCCCCTCCCGGGACAGGGGGACCCTATGGCTACACCTTC

v_call: TRBV4-1
j_call: TRBJ2-2
clone_size: few
d_call: TRBD1
cdr3_aa: CASSRGTGGYSGTGELFF
cdr3_nt: TGCGCCAGCAGCCGAGGGACAGGGGGCTACTCGGGGACCGGGGAGCTGTTTTTT

v_call: TRBV25-1
j_call: TRBJ2-5
clone_size: few
d_call: -
cdr3_aa: CASSEWNRAQETQYF
cdr3_nt: TGTGCCAGCAGTGAATGGAACAGGGCGCAAGAGACCCAGTACTTC

v_call: TRBV25-1
j_call: TRBJ2-5
clone_size: -
d_call: -
cdr3_aa: CASSEGITTPQETQYF
cdr3_nt: TGTGCCAGCAGTGAGGGGATCACCACCCCCCAAGAGACCCAGTACTTC

v_call: TRBV27
j_call: TRBJ1-5
clone_size: few
d_call: -
cdr3_aa: CASSFEGRYQPQHF
cdr3_nt: TGTGCCAGCAGTTTTGAGGGAAGATATCAGCCCCAGCATTTT

v_call: TRBV11-3
j_call: TRBJ2-1
clone_size: few
d_call: -
cdr3_aa: CASSSYEGGSYNEQFF
cdr3_nt: TGTGCCAGCAGCTCGTACGAAGGGGGCTCCTACAATGAGCAGTTCTTC

v_call: TRBV27
j_call: TRBJ2-7
clone_size: -
d_call: -
cdr3_aa: CASSFQVPYEQYF
cdr3_nt: TGTGCCAGCAGTTTCCAAGTACCCTACGAGCAGTACTTC

v_call: TRBV2
j_call: TRBJ2-3
clone_size: -
d_call: TRBD2
cdr3_aa: CASRTSGGAWADTQYF
cdr3_nt: TGTGCCAGCAGAACTAGCGGGGGGGCCTGGGCAGATACGCAGTATTTT

v_call: TRBV4-3
j_call: TRBJ2-2
clone_size: -
d_call: -
cdr3_aa: CASSQDVWGELFF
cdr3_nt: TGCGCCAGCAGCCAAGATGTATGGGGGGAGCTGTTTTTT

v_call: TRBV12-3/TRBV12-4
j_call: TRBJ2-1
clone_size: -
d_call: -
cdr3_aa: CASSTWTVPTNEQFF
cdr3_nt: TGTGCCAGCAGTACCTGGACAGTCCCGACGAATGAGCAGTTCTTC

v_call: TRBV7-6
j_call: TRBJ2-5
clone_size: -
d_call: -
cdr3_aa: CASSFSREAQYF
cdr3_nt: TGTGCCAGCAGCTTTAGCAGGGAAGCCCAGTACTTC

v_call: TRBV29-1
j_call: TRBJ2-1
clone_size: -
d_call: TRBD2
cdr3_aa: CSVESVGTSGDNEQFF
cdr3_nt: TGCAGCGTTGAATCGGTTGGGACTAGCGGGGACAATGAGCAGTTCTTC

v_call: TRBV19
j_call: TRBJ1-1
clone_size: -
d_call: -
cdr3_aa: CASSDYWESNTEAFF
cdr3_nt: TGTGCCAGTAGCGATTACTGGGAATCGAACACTGAAGCTTTCTTT

v_call: TRBV3-1
j_call: TRBJ2-2
clone_size: many
d_call: -
cdr3_aa: CASELRGSGNTGELFF
cdr3_nt: TGTGCCAGCGAGCTCCGGGGTAGCGGGAACACCGGGGAGCTGTTTTTT

v_call: TRBV28
j_call: TRBJ2-3
clone_size: many
d_call: TRBD2
cdr3_aa: CASSILAGGPSTDTQYF
cdr3_nt: TGTGCCAGCAGTATACTAGCGGGGGGTCCTAGCACAGATACGCAGTATTTT

v_call: TRBV7-9
j_call: TRBJ2-1
clone_size: many
d_call: -
cdr3_aa: CASIGGDYNEQFF
cdr3_nt: TGTGCCAGCATCGGGGGAGACTACAATGAGCAGTTCTTC

v_call: TRBV6-8
j_call: TRBJ2-7
clone_size: -
d_call: TRBD1
cdr3_aa: CASSTKFVGQVSYEQYF
cdr3_nt: TGTGCCAGCAGTACTAAATTTGTGGGACAGGTCTCCTACGAGCAGTACTTC

v_call: TRBV10-2
j_call: TRBJ2-5
clone_size: -
d_call: -
cdr3_aa: CASSFREGETQYF
cdr3_nt: TGCGCCAGCAGCTTCAGGGAAGGGGAGACCCAGTACTTC

v_call: TRBV20-1
j_call: TRBJ1-1
clone_size: once
d_call: TRBD1
cdr3_aa: CSARETGLKDTEAFF
cdr3_nt: TGCAGTGCTAGAGAGACAGGGCTGAAGGACACTGAAGCTTTCTTT

v_call: TRBV28
j_call: TRBJ2-4
clone_size: few
d_call: -
cdr3_aa: CASSLVPGGEVGQYF
cdr3_nt: TGTGCCAGCAGTTTAGTTCCCGGGGGAGAAGTGGGTCAGTACTTC

v_call: TRBV6-5
j_call: TRBJ2-2
clone_size: -
d_call: TRBD2
cdr3_aa: CASSYSSYGTSGNTGELFF
cdr3_nt: TGTGCCAGCAGTTACTCGTCTTACGGGACTAGCGGGAACACCGGGGAGCTGTTTTTT

v_call: TRBV4-2
j_call: TRBJ1-1
clone_size: -
d_call: -
cdr3_aa: CVSSQEGEHPNTEAFF
cdr3_nt: TGTGTCAGCAGCCAAGAGGGCGAACACCCCAACACTGAAGCTTTCTTT

v_call: TRBV4-2
j_call: TRBJ2-1
clone_size: -
d_call: TRBD2
cdr3_aa: CASSQEPSGGAREQFF
cdr3_nt: TGTGCCAGCAGCCAAGAGCCTAGCGGGGGGGCCCGTGAGCAGTTCTTC

v_call: TRBV10-2
j_call: TRBJ2-3
clone_size: -
d_call: TRBD2
cdr3_aa: CASRGLAGGRGTDTQYF
cdr3_nt: TGCGCCAGCAGGGGACTAGCGGGGGGCCGGGGCACAGATACGCAGTATTTT

v_call: TRBV28
j_call: TRBJ1-4
clone_size: -
d_call: -
cdr3_aa: CASSTEPTNEKLFF
cdr3_nt: TGTGCCAGCAGTACAGAACCAACTAATGAAAAACTGTTTTTT

v_call: TRBV19
j_call: TRBJ2-5
clone_size: few
d_call: -
cdr3_aa: CASSYQLTGQETQYF
cdr3_nt: TGTGCCAGTAGTTATCAACTTACAGGGCAAGAGACCCAGTACTTC

v_call: TRBV5-6
j_call: TRBJ2-3
clone_size: -
d_call: TRBD1
cdr3_aa: CVSSPGQGEDTQYF
cdr3_nt: TGTGTCAGCAGCCCGGGACAGGGTGAAGATACGCAGTATTTT

v_call: TRBV6-5
j_call: TRBJ2-7
clone_size: few
d_call: -
cdr3_aa: CASREGGPYEQYF
cdr3_nt: TGTGCCAGCAGAGAGGGGGGCCCCTACGAGCAGTACTTC

v_call: TRBV7-8
j_call: TRBJ1-3
clone_size: many
d_call: -
cdr3_aa: CASSSTYRQLSSGNTIYF
cdr3_nt: TGTGCCAGCAGCTCTACCTACCGACAGTTAAGCTCTGGAAACACCATATATTTT

v_call: TRBV28
j_call: TRBJ2-5
clone_size: -
d_call: -
cdr3_aa: CASKRIAVTETQYF
cdr3_nt: TGTGCCAGCAAACGAATCGCCGTAACAGAGACCCAGTACTTC

v_call: TRBV7-3
j_call: TRBJ2-1
clone_size: few
d_call: -
cdr3_aa: CASSVEGRRYNEQFF
cdr3_nt: TGTGCCAGCAGCGTCGAAGGGAGGCGCTACAATGAGCAGTTCTTC

v_call: TRBV5-5
j_call: TRBJ2-1
clone_size: few
d_call: -
cdr3_aa: CASTRLGVSYNEQFF
cdr3_nt: TGTGCCAGCACCCGGCTAGGGGTCTCCTACAATGAGCAGTTCTTC

v_call: TRBV6-5
j_call: TRBJ1-6
clone_size: -
d_call: TRBD1
cdr3_aa: CASSRTGQTYNSPLHF
cdr3_nt: TGTGCCAGCAGTCGGACAGGCCAAACTTATAATTCACCCCTCCACTTT

v_call: TRBV20-1
j_call: TRBJ1-1
clone_size: few
d_call: -
cdr3_aa: CSAPLNTEAFF
cdr3_nt: TGCAGTGCTCCCTTGAACACTGAAGCTTTCTTT

v_call: TRBV12-3/TRBV12-4
j_call: TRBJ2-3
clone_size: few
d_call: -
cdr3_aa: CASRVGVDTQYF
cdr3_nt: TGTGCCAGCAGGGTGGGTGTGGATACGCAGTATTTT

v_call: TRBV7-2
j_call: TRBJ1-1
clone_size: many
d_call: -
cdr3_aa: CASSLNGRIVNTEAFF
cdr3_nt: TGTGCCAGCAGCTTAAATGGCCGGATAGTGAACACTGAAGCTTTCTTT

v_call: TRBV7-8
j_call: TRBJ2-5
clone_size: many
d_call: TRBD2
cdr3_aa: CASSPGTSGGTRHVKETQYF
cdr3_nt: TGTGCCAGCAGCCCAGGGACTAGCGGGGGTACTCGACACGTAAAAGAGACCCAGTACTTC